The clone carrying this T cell receptor (beta chain) was counted at least ten times. Germline V gene data show CDR1 as SGHTA and CDR2 as FQGNSA. This CDR3 has 15 residues. Trimming cost V 3 bases and J 8 bases, with 17 bases left between them. These data are taken from a study of regulatory T cells in long-lasting Graves disease. Time point here: newly diagnosed GD, antithyroid drugs for less than 3 months. Making the TCR library involved RNA that had been extracted from PBMCs. The authors built TCR beta libraries using iRepertoire HTBI primers and Arm-PCR of CDR3 regions. Authors' methods: Sample data revealed fewer than 70 TRBV and 12 to 15 TRBJ segments. From the multiplex PCR reads, TCRdb called clonotypes with MiXCR, one entry per CDR3 protein. The V and J calls were not made by the authors but by TCRdb's processing. The sample holds hundreds of thousands of distinct CDR3 sequences, 15% to 20% seen once.

The same data also went into a second study, on T cells in Graves' hyperthyroidism and ophthalmopathy.

This TCR came from a woman aged 30 to 39 with Graves disease. The input for sequencing was peripheral blood mononuclear cells (PBMCs), taken at new diagnosis, from a patient treated with antithyroid drugs. V and J are TRBV7-2 and TRBJ2-1, with a possible D match to TRBD2 (6 bases). The CDR3 here is CASSFPPRGFHEQFF. The DNA for the CDR3 is TGTGCCAGCAGCTTCCCTCCCCGGGGGTTCCATGAGCAGTTCTTC.